Presented here are 17 T cell receptor beta chains from one specimen sequenced in a study of shared clonotypes between healthy human individuals. Sequencing used immunoSEQ multiplex PCR; TCRdb keeps in-frame clones, though not all of them. The sample has 2.3 million or so clones; just over 90% are singletons. The sequencing input was naive CD4+ T cells from PBMCs. Described subset: CD45RA+ positively selected. Receptors originate from a man younger than 35 in good health. Some clones in this sample may be carry-over from other donors' samples.

The chain employs TRBV10-3 and TRBJ1-1; D is unclear. Germline CDR1 and CDR2: ENHRY and SYGVKD. Trimming took off 7 bases at V and 3 bases at J, with 12 bases between the two ends. The CDR3 runs 13 residues. The CDR3: CAINPGRDTEAFF. Written as DNA, the CDR3 is TGTGCCATCAATCCTGGGAGGGACACTGAAGCTTTCTTT.

The CDR3 sequence is CASSLATGGVNEQFF. The CDR3 nucleotides read TGCGCCAGCAGCTTGGCGACAGGGGGGGTCAATGAGCAGTTCTTC. This chain joins TRBV5-1 and TRBJ2-1; 9 bases line up with TRBD1. CDR1 is SGHRS, CDR2 YFSETQ, per germline. The junction had 4 bases not matched to a gene; V was cut back by 0 bases and J by 6 bases. The length of the CDR3 is 15 residues.

The rearrangement uses TRBV4-2 and TRBJ2-1; tentatively, D is TRBD2 (6 bases). The CDR3 covers 13 residues. Looked up from germline, CDR1 is LGHNA and CDR2 is YNFKEQ. Trimming stripped 0 bases from V and 9 bases from J, with 9 bases between. The CDR3 nucleotides are TGTGCCAGCAGCCAAGACTTGGAGGGTGAGCAGTTCTTC. Translation: CASSQDLEGEQFF.

This clone was seen only once. The chain recombines TRBV5-4 with TRBJ2-7, with 8 bases fitting TRBD1. The germline V gene has CDR1 SGHNT and CDR2 YYREEE (reference sequence). After removal of 5 bases from V and 1 base from J, the junction contained 5 bases not matched to a gene. This CDR3 has 14 amino acids. Written as DNA, the CDR3 is TGTGCCAGCAGGCCGGACAGGGAATCCTACGAGCAGTACTTC. Protein: CASRPDRESYEQYF.

To note about this clone: Other nucleotide sequences from this sample produce the same CDR3. In nucleotides, the CDR3 is TGTGCCAGCAGTTTGAACTCCTACGAGCAGTACTTC. Its translation: CASSLNSYEQYF. This chain links TRBV27 with TRBJ2-7; D not resolved. The V end lost 3 bases, the J end lost 0 bases, and 3 bases lay between the germline ends. CDR3 size: 12 residues. Looked up from germline, CDR1 is MNHEY and CDR2 is SMNVEV (reference sequence).

V usage is TRBV7-2 and J usage is TRBJ1-4; 8 positions agree with TRBD1. Germline lookup yields CDR1 SGHTA and CDR2 FQGNSA. CDR3 length equals 14 residues. V gave up 4 bases and J gave up 10 bases; unmatched junction bases: 8. The CDR3 loop is CASSSDRAQRKLFF. DNA of the CDR3: TGTGCCAGCAGCTCGGACAGGGCCCAGAGAAAACTGTTTTTT.

This rearrangement joins TRBV29-1 to TRBJ1-1; 7 positions match TRBD1. Losses at the gene ends were 5 bases for V and 11 bases for J; bases not matched to a gene: 5. Germline assignment: CDR1 SQVTM and CDR2 ANQGSEA. CDR3 length: 10 amino acids. CDR3 DNA: TGCAGCGTTCATACAGGGGAGGCTTTCTTT. The encoded protein is CSVHTGEAFF.

V gene TRBV5-1 combines with J gene TRBJ2-5; 8 nucleotides agree with TRBD1. From germline, CDR1 is SGHRS and CDR2 YFSETQ. The trim removed 4 bases at V and 4 bases at J, leaving 12 bases unmatched. The CDR3 is 16 amino acids. The CDR3 region has the DNA TGCGCCAGCAGCCCAACCGGACAGGGAAGATTAGAGACCCAGTACTTC. It encodes CASSPTGQGRLETQYF.

This clone was observed a single time. This chain links TRBV18 with TRBJ2-6; D gene ambiguous. V was shortened by 3 bases and J by 0 bases, with 21 bases between the two germline ends. Per the germline V gene, CDR1 is KGHSH and CDR2 is LQKENI. This CDR3 is 20 amino acids long. Here the CDR3 reads CASSPLPSSFPPSGANVLTF. In DNA, the CDR3 is TGTGCCAGCTCACCCCTACCATCCTCATTCCCCCCCTCTGGGGCCAACGTCCTGACTTTC.

This chain connects TRBV7-8 to TRBJ1-5; D is uncertain. The V and J ends lost 7 bases and 0 bases respectively, with 10 bases between them. The CDR3 has 14 amino acids. CDR1 and CDR2 from the germline V gene are SGHVS and FQNEAQ. The CDR3 DNA reads as TGTGCCAGCACCGAACACCCTAGCAATCAGCCCCAGCATTTT. This sequence encodes CASTEHPSNQPQHF.

The rearrangement joins TRBV5-4 to TRBJ2-7; perhaps TRBD1 as D (5 bases). This CDR3 contains 14 residues. V lost 6 bases and J 2 bases, leaving 15 bases between the germline ends. Per germline, CDR1 SGHNT and CDR2 YYREEE (reference sequence). CDR3 loop: CASTSGATAYEQYF. The CDR3 bases are TGTGCCAGCACCTCTGGCGCGACAGCCTACGAGCAGTACTTC.

This chain uses TRBV11-2 with TRBJ2-7, with TRBD1 matching 8 bases. Germline CDR1 and CDR2: SGHAT and FQNNGV. The CDR3 has 14 amino acids. With 5 bases clipped from V and 2 bases from J, the junction kept 5 bases outside the gene matches. Here the CDR3 DNA reads TGTGCCAGCAGCCAGGGGGCAACCACCTACGAGCAGTACTTC. Its translation is CASSQGATTYEQYF.

This chain uses TRBV7-9 with TRBJ2-6; the match to TRBD1 covers 9 bases. Germline CDR1 and CDR2: SEHNR and FQNEAQ (reference sequence). The CDR3 contains 15 residues. V lost 10 bases to trimming and J lost 2 bases; unmatched junction nucleotides: 6. CDR3 sequence: CATGTGFTGANVLTF. CDR3 DNA sequence: TGTGCCACCGGGACAGGGTTCACTGGGGCCAACGTCCTGACTTTC.

This sequence joins TRBV7-2 and TRBJ2-2; D call uncertain. The CDR3 extends over 13 amino acids. The V gene lost 7 bases and the J gene lost 5 bases, with 11 bases spanning the gap. Germline assignment: CDR1 SGHTA and CDR2 FQGNSA. In DNA, the CDR3 is TGTGCCAGCACTTTAGTTCGGACCGGGGAGCTGTTTTTT. This encodes CASTLVRTGELFF.

The chain employs TRBV6-5 and TRBJ2-1; 10 nucleotides agree with TRBD2. Unmatched junction bases numbered 3, after V lost 6 bases and J lost 1 base. The CDR3 is made up of 15 amino acids. Germline V gene data show CDR1 as MNHEY and CDR2 as SVGAGI. CDR3 sequence: CASSQAGGSYNEQFF. In nucleotides, the CDR3 is TGTGCCAGCAGCCAAGCGGGAGGGTCCTACAATGAGCAGTTCTTC.

The V call is TRBV6-1, the J call TRBJ2-3, with D perhaps matching TRBD2 (5 bases). Trimming pared 6 bases from V and 3 bases from J, leaving 16 bases between. Germline loops: CDR1 MNHNS, CDR2 SASEGT. The CDR3 sequence is 15 residues long. CDR3 coding DNA: TGTGCCAGCAGGAGGCAGGTTGAGGGTACAGATACGCAGTATTTT. This translates into CASRRQVEGTDTQYF.

A single count supports this clone. V and J are TRBV9 and TRBJ2-5, with D possibly matching TRBD2 (7 bases). V lost 7 bases and J 7 bases, leaving 17 bases between the germline ends. This CDR3 contains 13 residues. The V gene's germline CDR1 is SGDLS and CDR2 YYNGEE. The CDR3 bases are TGTGCCAGCCCCCGAGGGAGGGGGGCGACCCAGTACTTC. Residues: CASPRGRGATQYF.